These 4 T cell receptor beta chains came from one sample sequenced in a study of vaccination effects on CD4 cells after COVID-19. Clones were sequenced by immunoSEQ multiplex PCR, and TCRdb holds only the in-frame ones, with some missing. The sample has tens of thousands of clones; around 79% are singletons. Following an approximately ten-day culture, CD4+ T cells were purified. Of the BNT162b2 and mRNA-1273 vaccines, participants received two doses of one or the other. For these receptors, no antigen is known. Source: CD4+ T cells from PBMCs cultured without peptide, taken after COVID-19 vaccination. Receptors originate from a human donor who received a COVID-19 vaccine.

CDR3 DNA sequence: TGTGCCAGTGGACAGGATGATAACTATGGCTACACCTTC. Its protein is CASGQDDNYGYTF. The chain has TRBV2 and TRBJ1-2, with 7 bases fitting TRBD1. V lost 9 bases, J lost 1 base, and 5 bases stayed unmatched. Germline loops: CDR1 SNHLY, CDR2 FYNNEI. CDR3 length: 13 residues.

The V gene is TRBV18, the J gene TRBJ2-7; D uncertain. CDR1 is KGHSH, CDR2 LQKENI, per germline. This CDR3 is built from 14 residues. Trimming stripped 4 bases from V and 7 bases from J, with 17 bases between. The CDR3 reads CASSQASGGEEQYV. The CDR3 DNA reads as TGTGCCAGCTCACAAGCGTCTGGCGGCGAAGAGCAGTACGTC.

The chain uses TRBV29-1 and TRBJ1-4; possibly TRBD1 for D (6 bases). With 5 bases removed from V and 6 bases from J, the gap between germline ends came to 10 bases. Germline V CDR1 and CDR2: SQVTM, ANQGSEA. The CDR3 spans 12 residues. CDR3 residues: CSVSTGYEKLFF. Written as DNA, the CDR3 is TGCAGCGTTTCGACAGGCTATGAAAAACTGTTTTTT.

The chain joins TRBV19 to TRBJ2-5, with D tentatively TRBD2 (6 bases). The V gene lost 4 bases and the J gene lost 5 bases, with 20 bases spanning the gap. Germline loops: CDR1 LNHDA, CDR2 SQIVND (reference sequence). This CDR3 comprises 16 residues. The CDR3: CASSNHRLGFGETQYF. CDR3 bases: TGTGCCAGTAGTAACCATCGACTAGGGTTTGGGGAGACCCAGTACTTC.